This is a list of T cell receptor beta chains from one sample in a study of shared clonotypes between healthy human individuals. Repertoires were generated with immunoSEQ multiplex PCR, while TCRdb's copy carries only in-frame clones and drops some. This sample carries 950,000 to 1,100,000 clones, approximately 72% of them seen once, and the ten largest clones take approximately 1.5%. Sequenced input: memory CD4+ T cells sorted from blood. These receptors were collected from a man aged 18 to 29 in good health. Each CDR3 is given with its conserved first and last residue. A D gene is named only where the DNA matches it firmly.

CDR3 protein: CASSIRDGYTF
J gene: TRBJ1-2
V gene: TRBV6-5
D gene: .

CDR3 protein: CAWSGGAGSKNIQYF
J gene: TRBJ2-4
V gene: TRBV30
D gene: .

CDR3 protein: CASTTTALNYGYTF
J gene: TRBJ1-2
V gene: TRBV18
D gene: .

CDR3 protein: CSAEGGIQETQYF
J gene: TRBJ2-5
V gene: TRBV29-1
D gene: .

CDR3 protein: CASSAREGGTDTQYF
J gene: TRBJ2-3
V gene: TRBV9
D gene: .

CDR3 protein: CAWIPVSGELFF
J gene: TRBJ2-2
V gene: TRBV30
D gene: .

CDR3 protein: CASRRDRGQQETQYF
J gene: TRBJ2-5
V gene: TRBV2
D gene: TRBD1

CDR3 protein: CASSLALEGTQYF
J gene: TRBJ2-3
V gene: TRBV7-8
D gene: .

CDR3 protein: CASSKTVPGQGIEETQYF
J gene: TRBJ2-5
V gene: TRBV11-1
D gene: TRBD1

CDR3 protein: CASSSAGKGGTEAFF
J gene: TRBJ1-1
V gene: TRBV10-2
D gene: .

CDR3 protein: CASSQDRVYNEQFF
J gene: TRBJ2-1
V gene: TRBV6-6
D gene: TRBD1

CDR3 protein: CAGTVKSARIYEQYF
J gene: TRBJ2-7
V gene: TRBV30
D gene: TRBD1

CDR3 protein: CASSVAGNYGYTF
J gene: TRBJ1-2
V gene: TRBV25-1
D gene: .

CDR3 protein: CASSPKGDSPLHF
J gene: TRBJ1-6
V gene: TRBV18
D gene: .

CDR3 protein: CASSWGTGVADTQYF
J gene: TRBJ2-3
V gene: TRBV5-4
D gene: TRBD1

CDR3 protein: CASSEATGVDEKLFF
J gene: TRBJ1-4
V gene: TRBV5-1
D gene: TRBD1

CDR3 protein: CASSLTRDQPQHF
J gene: TRBJ1-5
V gene: TRBV7-6
D gene: .

CDR3 protein: CASSPRQGARVNTEAFF
J gene: TRBJ1-1
V gene: TRBV27
D gene: TRBD1

CDR3 protein: CASREEAHEQYF
J gene: TRBJ2-7
V gene: TRBV2
D gene: .

CDR3 protein: CASSPRDRGYQETQYF
J gene: TRBJ2-5
V gene: TRBV5-1
D gene: TRBD1

CDR3 protein: CASSFRGEGNTIYF
J gene: TRBJ1-3
V gene: TRBV5-4
D gene: .

CDR3 protein: CASSLISYTGELFF
J gene: TRBJ2-2
V gene: TRBV7-9
D gene: .

CDR3 protein: CASKVAGRETQYF
J gene: TRBJ2-5
V gene: TRBV6-1
D gene: TRBD2

CDR3 protein: CASTNQWRGMNTEAFF
J gene: TRBJ1-1
V gene: TRBV21-1
D gene: .

CDR3 protein: CASSELGGGWETQYF
J gene: TRBJ2-5
V gene: TRBV25-1
D gene: .

CDR3 protein: CASSLLLAGEVEQFF
J gene: TRBJ2-1
V gene: TRBV5-4
D gene: TRBD2

CDR3 protein: CASSQMEDYGYTF
J gene: TRBJ1-2
V gene: TRBV5-1
D gene: .

CDR3 protein: CASSPGGASYNEQFF
J gene: TRBJ2-1
V gene: TRBV7-2
D gene: .

CDR3 protein: CASSPPNRATDTQYF
J gene: TRBJ2-3
V gene: TRBV18
D gene: .

CDR3 protein: CASSVGASPVDTQYF
J gene: TRBJ2-3
V gene: TRBV9
D gene: .

CDR3 protein: CASSSSRDNNSPLHF
J gene: TRBJ1-6
V gene: TRBV7-2
D gene: .

CDR3 protein: CASSPWTSGAPYEQYF
J gene: TRBJ2-7
V gene: TRBV11-1
D gene: TRBD2

CDR3 protein: CASSPQGHYRTQYF
J gene: TRBJ2-5
V gene: TRBV9
D gene: .

CDR3 protein: CASSPQVTGGTEAFF
J gene: TRBJ1-1
V gene: TRBV5-1
D gene: .

CDR3 protein: CASSLEPRGSYTF
J gene: TRBJ1-2
V gene: TRBV7-9
D gene: .

CDR3 protein: CASSDSGTSGRNEQFF
J gene: TRBJ2-1
V gene: TRBV7-2
D gene: TRBD2

CDR3 protein: CASSLDAGGEQPQHF
J gene: TRBJ1-5
V gene: TRBV5-1
D gene: TRBD1

CDR3 protein: CAISESRSGYTF
J gene: TRBJ1-2
V gene: TRBV10-3
D gene: .

CDR3 protein: CASSSSMSGGQETQYF
J gene: TRBJ2-5
V gene: TRBV5-1
D gene: TRBD2

CDR3 protein: CASSPQDNEQFF
J gene: TRBJ2-1
V gene: TRBV18
D gene: .

CDR3 protein: CASSRGTGSVDTQYF
J gene: TRBJ2-3
V gene: TRBV7-9
D gene: .

CDR3 protein: CASLGVGHQETQYF
J gene: TRBJ2-5
V gene: TRBV28
D gene: .

CDR3 protein: CASSIRASEQYF
J gene: TRBJ2-7
V gene: TRBV19
D gene: .

CDR3 protein: CASSRLAGASYEQYF
J gene: TRBJ2-7
V gene: TRBV5-4
D gene: TRBD2

CDR3 protein: CASSPRGSDGDSPLHF
J gene: TRBJ1-6
V gene: TRBV18
D gene: .

CDR3 protein: CASSWGDRVGNEQFF
J gene: TRBJ2-1
V gene: TRBV5-1
D gene: TRBD1

CDR3 protein: CASSLGEMNSPLHF
J gene: TRBJ1-6
V gene: TRBV28
D gene: .

CDR3 protein: CASRDGQSAISGYTF
J gene: TRBJ1-2
V gene: TRBV5-6
D gene: .

CDR3 protein: CASSLGQGHDYGYTF
J gene: TRBJ1-2
V gene: TRBV11-2
D gene: TRBD1

CDR3 protein: CASSQRSGGTANEKLFF
J gene: TRBJ1-4
V gene: TRBV4-1
D gene: .

CDR3 protein: CASSHEQPQHF
J gene: TRBJ1-5
V gene: TRBV11-3
D gene: .